Each of the 3 T cell receptor beta chains below was sequenced from the same sample in a study of molecular identifiers for immune sequencing clone quantification. Using its own MiXCR run on the PCR reads, TCRdb lists one record per CDR3 protein. This table has about 640,000 distinct CDR3 sequences, about 20% appearing once. The material sequenced was naive CD8+ T cells from blood, with Jurkat cell RNA spiked in. Subset denoted: FACS-sorted CD8+CD4-CCR7+CD45RA+ naive T cells. These receptors all come from a human donor in good health. Some libraries in this study had Jurkat cell RNA spiked in.

As concerns this clonotype: A read error may explain this, as a much larger clone is one base away. The chain is built from TRBV12-3 or TRBV12-4 and TRBJ2-2; D possibly corresponds to TRBD1 (5 bases). The CDR3 has 14 residues. This chain's CDR3 is CVSSKPQGTGELFF. The CDR3 nucleotides are TGTGTCAGCAGCAAACCGCAGGGAACCGGGGAGCTGTTTTTT.

A note on this clonotype: Mismatch with germline at one junction end may stem from a read error. This chain connects TRBV19 to TRBJ2-7; D is unresolved. CDR1 is LNHDA, CDR2 SQIVND, per germline (reference sequence). The CDR3 contains 13 residues. Here the CDR3 reads CASGISRIHEQYF. The CDR3 DNA is TGTGCCAGTGGTATCTCGCGTATCCACGAACAGTACTTC.

V and J are TRBV7-9 and TRBJ2-7, with D unclear. V was clipped by 4 bases and J by 3 bases, with 10 bases between them. The CDR3 is 13 residues long. In germline, CDR1 is SEHNR, CDR2 FQNEAQ (reference sequence). The CDR3 region has the DNA TGTGCCAGCAGCTCGCGACTCGGCTACGAGCAGTACTTC. Protein: CASSSRLGYEQYF.